This is a list of T cell receptor beta chains from one sample in a study of cytomegalovirus exposure and HLA in healthy donors. Produced via immunoSEQ multiplex PCR; TCRdb's table is partial and in-frame only. There are 150,000 or so clones in the sample; approximately 90% occur only once, and 1.4% lies in the top ten. The sequencing sample was made of PBMCs. Every receptor here comes from a woman aged 25 to 39 in good health and CMV-seronegative. Both conserved end residues are part of each CDR3. D genes are given only for firm matches. The listing skips clone size in some rows; elsewhere it reads once, few, many or a size class.

CDR3 length	clone size	D gene	V gene	J gene	CDR3 DNA	CDR3 protein
14	NA	TRBD1	TRBV7-9	TRBJ2-7	TGTGCCAGCAGCTCGGGGGACAGGGGGTACGAGCAGTACTTC	CASSSGDRGYEQYF
14	NA	NA	TRBV9	TRBJ1-2	TGTGCCAGCAGCCCGGGGAGGCCCGCGGGTGGCTACACCTTC	CASSPGRPAGGYTF
14	once	TRBD1	TRBV2	TRBJ2-1	TGTGCCAGCAGGGGGACAGGGTATGACAATGAGCAGTTCTTC	CASRGTGYDNEQFF
17	NA	TRBD1	TRBV18	TRBJ2-7	TGTGCCAGCTCACTAAGACAGGGCCTAGGCTACTCCTACGAGCAGTACTTC	CASSLRQGLGYSYEQYF
13	NA	NA	TRBV10-1	TRBJ1-1	TGCGCCAGCAGTGAGGAGATGAACACTGAAGCTTTCTTT	CASSEEMNTEAFF
17	NA	TRBD1	TRBV11-2	TRBJ2-5	TGTGCCAGCAGCTGGAACGGACAGGGTTTTACTGGTGGGACCCAGTACTTC	CASSWNGQGFTGGTQYF
14	NA	NA	TRBV5-6	TRBJ2-7	TGTGCCAGCAGCGCGGGACAGACCCCCTACGAGCAGTACTTC	CASSAGQTPYEQYF
16	NA	TRBD1	TRBV7-8	TRBJ1-3	TGTGCCAGCAGTTTAAGCGGACAGGACTCTGGAAACACCATATATTTT	CASSLSGQDSGNTIYF
16	NA	NA	TRBV19	TRBJ2-2	TGTGCCAGTAGTAAGGTCCGGGACACATTTCGGGGGGAGCTGTTTTTT	CASSKVRDTFRGELFF
14	NA	NA	TRBV2	TRBJ2-5	TGTGCCAGCAGTGTAAGCCAGGCTCAAGAGACCCAGTACTTC	CASSVSQAQETQYF
14	NA	NA	TRBV14	TRBJ2-7	TGTGCCAGCAGTCTAAGGGTAGGGAGCGCCGAGCAGTACTTC	CASSLRVGSAEQYF
16	few	TRBD1	TRBV10-2	TRBJ2-7	TGCGCCAGCAGGACTAAACCGGGACAGGGGGACTACGAGCAGTACTTC	CASRTKPGQGDYEQYF
13	NA	NA	TRBV19	TRBJ2-2	TGTGCCAGTAGTGCGACGAACACCGGGGAGCTGTTTTTT	CASSATNTGELFF
18	NA	NA	TRBV9	TRBJ2-5	TGTGCCAGCAGCGTAGGAGGGGGGGGGTCAAGGAGTCAAGAGACCCAGTACTTC	CASSVGGGGSRSQETQYF
14	NA	NA	TRBV5-6	TRBJ1-3	TGTGCCAGCAGCCCGAAGCGGACTGGAAACACCATATATTTT	CASSPKRTGNTIYF
15	NA	NA	TRBV6-1	TRBJ2-3	TGTGCCAGCAGTGAAGCCTCAGGTGGGGGGGATACGCAGTATTTT	CASSEASGGGDTQYF
14	NA	TRBD2	TRBV4-1	TRBJ2-1	TGCGCCAGCAGCCAGAGGGTACTAGCGCAAGAGCAGTTCTTC	CASSQRVLAQEQFF
13	NA	NA	TRBV27	TRBJ2-1	TGTGCCAGCAGTTTATCTGTCGACAATGAGCAGTTCTTC	CASSLSVDNEQFF
16	once	TRBD1	TRBV5-1	TRBJ1-4	TGCGCCAGCAGCCCGGGGACAGGGGTAACTAATGAAAAACTGTTTTTT	CASSPGTGVTNEKLFF
15	NA	TRBD1	TRBV11-2	TRBJ1-1	TGTGCCAGCAGCCCATGGGACAGTCCTTTTTCTGAAGCTTTCTTT	CASSPWDSPFSEAFF
15	NA	NA	TRBV5-1	TRBJ2-1	TGCGCCAGCAGCTTCCGTAGAAGCTCCTACAATGAGCAGTTCTTC	CASSFRRSSYNEQFF
13	NA	NA	TRBV11-2	TRBJ1-2	TGTGCCAGCAGCCCGGGATCCATCTATGGCTACACCTTC	CASSPGSIYGYTF
16	NA	NA	TRBV5-5	TRBJ2-7	TGTGCCAGCAGTTATCAGGGGACGTCGTATACCTACGAGCAGTACTTC	CASSYQGTSYTYEQYF
16	NA	TRBD2	TRBV2	TRBJ2-5	TGTGCCAGGGAATTATGCGGACTAGCTGGAAAATGTACCCAGTACTTC	CARELCGLAGKCTQYF
14	NA	TRBD1	TRBV4-1	TRBJ2-7	TGCGCCAGCAGCCTCCGACAGGGAACCTACGAGCAGTACTTC	CASSLRQGTYEQYF
14	NA	NA	TRBV6-5	TRBJ2-3	TGTGCCAGCAGCTTGGGACTCTCCACAGATACGCAGTATTTT	CASSLGLSTDTQYF
13	NA	NA	TRBV7-2	TRBJ2-7	TGTGCCAGCAGCTTAGCGGCCATTAACGAGCAGTACTTC	CASSLAAINEQYF
14	NA	TRBD2	TRBV29-1	TRBJ2-1	TGCAGCGTTGCCCCCAGCGGGAGTTACAATGAGCAGTTCTTC	CSVAPSGSYNEQFF
17	NA	NA	TRBV7-8	TRBJ1-1	TGTGCCAGCAGCTTATGGGGGGGCCAGGCCACGAGTACTGAAGCTTTCTTT	CASSLWGGQATSTEAFF
15	once	TRBD1	TRBV7-8	TRBJ1-1	TGTGCCAGCAGCTTACGGGACAGATCGAACACTGAAGCTTTCTTT	CASSLRDRSNTEAFF
14	NA	NA	TRBV5-1	TRBJ2-2	TGCGCCAGCAGCTTGGATAGCGGCACCGGGGAGCTGTTTTTT	CASSLDSGTGELFF
18	NA	TRBD2	TRBV11-2	TRBJ2-5	TGTGCCAGCAGCCCCGACATTTCCCGCGGGGGGGAGCAAGAGACCCAGTACTTC	CASSPDISRGGEQETQYF
16	NA	TRBD2	TRBV6-5	TRBJ2-1	TGTGCCAGCAGTTACGTGGCGGGGGTCTCCTACAATGAGCAGTTCTTC	CASSYVAGVSYNEQFF
17	NA	NA	TRBV19	TRBJ2-7	TGTGCCAGTAGTATCTCCTCTTCGGCGGGCGATACCTACGAGCAGTACTTC	CASSISSSAGDTYEQYF
15	NA	TRBD1	TRBV5-4	TRBJ1-1	TGTGCCAGCAGCTCCGCAGGGGGCGCTGCCACTGAAGCTTTCTTT	CASSSAGGAATEAFF
12	NA	NA	TRBV1	TRBJ2-7	TGCACCAGCTTTCCCCCATTGAGAGAGCAGTACTTC	CTSFPPLREQYF
13	NA	TRBD1	TRBV5-1	TRBJ2-5	TGCGCCAGCAGCATCACAGGGGAAGAGACCCAGTACTTC	CASSITGEETQYF
15	once	NA	TRBV7-2	TRBJ1-6	TGTGCCAGCAGCTTTGCCGACAGGAATAATTCACCCCTCCACTTT	CASSFADRNNSPLHF
13	NA	TRBD1	TRBV19	TRBJ1-1	TGTGCCAGTAGAGCCTCAGGGGGTACTGAAGCTTTCTTT	CASRASGGTEAFF
15	few	TRBD1	TRBV7-2	TRBJ2-7	TGTGCCAGCAGCTTAGCCACCGGGACAGGGCACGAGCAGTACTTC	CASSLATGTGHEQYF
15	NA	TRBD1	TRBV14	TRBJ2-7	TGTGCCAGCAGCCAGACCGGGACAGGGTATTTCGAGCAGTACTTC	CASSQTGTGYFEQYF
14	NA	NA	TRBV10-3	TRBJ2-1	TGTGCCATCAGGGAAGACACAGAATACAATGAGCAGTTCTTC	CAIREDTEYNEQFF
16	NA	TRBD1	TRBV11-3	TRBJ1-3	TGTGCCAGCAGCTTAGAGACAGGGATGGTTGGAAACACCATATATTTT	CASSLETGMVGNTIYF
17	NA	NA	TRBV30	TRBJ2-3	TGTGCCTGGAGTGTAGCGAGACTGTCCAGCGGCGGGGATACGCAGTATTTT	CAWSVARLSSGGDTQYF
11	NA	NA	TRBV30	TRBJ1-1	TGTGCCTGGACTGAGGACAGCGAAGCTTTCTTT	CAWTEDSEAFF
16	NA	NA	TRBV5-1	TRBJ1-2	TGCGCCAGCAGCTTGGTATTCCTGGGCTCAGACTATGGCTACACCTTC	CASSLVFLGSDYGYTF
16	few	NA	TRBV7-9	TRBJ1-4	TGTGCCAGCAGCTTAATAGGGGGTCGGGATAATGAAAAACTGTTTTTT	CASSLIGGRDNEKLFF
14	NA	TRBD1	TRBV6-1	TRBJ1-2	TGTGCCAGCAGTGACCGGGGGACAGGCGGTGGCTACACCTTC	CASSDRGTGGGYTF
16	NA	TRBD2	TRBV7-8	TRBJ2-5	TGTGCCAGCAGCTCCCCCCAGACTAGCGGGGAAGAGACCCAGTACTTC	CASSSPQTSGEETQYF
15	NA	TRBD1	TRBV19	TRBJ2-7	TGTGCCAGTAGTACCTGGACAGGGAATACCTACGAGCAGTACTTC	CASSTWTGNTYEQYF
13	NA	NA	TRBV9	TRBJ2-2	TGTGCCAGCAGCGTAGCGGGCACCGGGGAGCTGTTTTTT	CASSVAGTGELFF
13	NA	NA	TRBV15	TRBJ1-1	TGTGCCACCAGCACCTCAAGGGGAACTGAAGCTTTCTTT	CATSTSRGTEAFF
18	NA	NA	TRBV13	TRBJ2-7	TGTGCCAGCAGCTTTTCCGGCTGGAGCCCTCCGAGCTCCTACGAGCAGTACTTC	CASSFSGWSPPSSYEQYF
12	NA	NA	TRBV29-1	TRBJ2-2	TGCAGCGTTGAGGGCAGCACCGGGGAGCTGTTTTTT	CSVEGSTGELFF
16	NA	TRBD1	TRBV7-2	TRBJ2-3	TGTGCCAGCAGCTTGTACCCGGGACAGGGGGGAGATACGCAGTATTTT	CASSLYPGQGGDTQYF
16	NA	TRBD1	TRBV4-1	TRBJ2-5	TGCGCCAGCAGCCATGGGGACAGGTCGTTTGAGGAGACCCAGTACTTC	CASSHGDRSFEETQYF
19	NA	NA	TRBV23-1	TRBJ1-5	TGCGCCAGCAGCCACCCCTCAGGGGCAAAACCGTATAGCAATCAGCCCCAGCATTTT	CASSHPSGAKPYSNQPQHF